The present entry profiles one T cell receptor (beta chain) with its context. The V gene lost 7 bases and the J gene lost 2 bases, with 9 bases spanning the gap. The CDR3 is 12 residues long. From germline, CDR1 is MDHEN and CDR2 SYDVKM. Profiled with immunoSEQ multiplex PCR; TCRdb holds only in-frame clones, not every one. The sample has under 150,000 clones, roughly 95% seen once. This sample stems from a study of control samples from healthy donors and cancer patients. The sequence was collected from a man aged 30-40 years in good health. The V gene is TRBV28, the J gene TRBJ2-7; no firm D call. The sample consisted of blood. The DNA for the CDR3 is TGTGCCAGCAAATCTACCACCTACGAGCAGTACTTC. Translation gives CASKSTTYEQYF. The complete variable domain, with remaining parts taken from reference TRBV28 and TRBJ2-7, reads DVKVTQSSRYLVKRTGEKVFLECVQDMDHENMFWYRQDPGLGLRLIYFSYDVKMKEKGDIPEGYSVSREKKERFSLILESASTNQTSMYLCASKSTTYEQYFGPGTRLTVT.